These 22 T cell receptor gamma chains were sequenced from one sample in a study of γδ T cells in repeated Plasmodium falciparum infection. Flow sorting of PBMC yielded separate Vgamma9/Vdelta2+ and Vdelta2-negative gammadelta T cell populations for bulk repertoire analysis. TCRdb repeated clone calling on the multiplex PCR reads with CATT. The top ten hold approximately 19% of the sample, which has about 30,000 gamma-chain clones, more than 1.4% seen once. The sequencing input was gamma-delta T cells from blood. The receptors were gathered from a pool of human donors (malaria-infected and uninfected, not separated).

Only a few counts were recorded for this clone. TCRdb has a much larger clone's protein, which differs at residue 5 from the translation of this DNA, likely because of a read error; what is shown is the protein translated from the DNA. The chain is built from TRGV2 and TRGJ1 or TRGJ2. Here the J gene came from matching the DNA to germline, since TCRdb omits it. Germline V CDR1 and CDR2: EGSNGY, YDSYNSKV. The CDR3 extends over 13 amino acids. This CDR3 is CATWGGQGYKKLF. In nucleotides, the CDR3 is TGTGCCACCTGGGGCGGGCAGGGTTATAAGAAACTCTTT.

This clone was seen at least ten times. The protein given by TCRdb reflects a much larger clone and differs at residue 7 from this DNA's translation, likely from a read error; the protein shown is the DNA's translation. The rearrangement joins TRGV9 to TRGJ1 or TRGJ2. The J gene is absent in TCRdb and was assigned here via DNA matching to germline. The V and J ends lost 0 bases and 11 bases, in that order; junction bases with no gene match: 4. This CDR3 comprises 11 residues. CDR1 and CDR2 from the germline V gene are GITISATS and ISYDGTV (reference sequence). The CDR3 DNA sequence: TGTGCCTTGTGGGAGGTGGGCGAGAAACTCTTT. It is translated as CALWEVGEKLF.

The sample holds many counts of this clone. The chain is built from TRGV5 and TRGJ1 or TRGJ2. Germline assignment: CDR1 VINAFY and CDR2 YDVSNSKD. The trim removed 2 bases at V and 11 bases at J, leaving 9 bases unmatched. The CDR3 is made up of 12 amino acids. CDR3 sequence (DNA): TGTGCCACCTGGGACATGACCCATGAGAAACTCTTT. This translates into CATWDMTHEKLF.

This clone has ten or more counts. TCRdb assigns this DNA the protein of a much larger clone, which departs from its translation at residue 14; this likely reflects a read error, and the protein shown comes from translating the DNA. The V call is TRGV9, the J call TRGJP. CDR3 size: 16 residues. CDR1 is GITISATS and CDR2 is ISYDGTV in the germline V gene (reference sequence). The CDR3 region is CALWEVKELGKKIEVF. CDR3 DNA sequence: TGTGCCTTGTGGGAGGTAAAGGAGTTGGGCAAAAAAATCGAGGTATTT.

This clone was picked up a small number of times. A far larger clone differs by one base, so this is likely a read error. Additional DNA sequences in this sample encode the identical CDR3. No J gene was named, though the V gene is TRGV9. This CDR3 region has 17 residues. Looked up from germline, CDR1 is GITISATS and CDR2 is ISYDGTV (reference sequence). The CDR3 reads CALWERGDMLGKKIKVF. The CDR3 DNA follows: TGTGCCTTGTGGGAAAGGGGGGATATGTTGGGCAAAAAAATCAAGGTATTC.

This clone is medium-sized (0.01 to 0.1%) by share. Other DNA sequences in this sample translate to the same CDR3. CDR3 in amino acids: CALWDGELGKKIKVF. In nucleotides, the CDR3 is TGTGCCTTGTGGGACGGAGAGTTGGGCAAAAAAATCAAGGTATTT. The chain carries TRGV9 and TRGJP. CDR1 and CDR2 from the germline V gene are GITISATS and ISYDGTV (reference sequence). The CDR3 covers 15 residues. J gave up 6 bases and V 4 bases, and 3 bases lay outside the gene matches.

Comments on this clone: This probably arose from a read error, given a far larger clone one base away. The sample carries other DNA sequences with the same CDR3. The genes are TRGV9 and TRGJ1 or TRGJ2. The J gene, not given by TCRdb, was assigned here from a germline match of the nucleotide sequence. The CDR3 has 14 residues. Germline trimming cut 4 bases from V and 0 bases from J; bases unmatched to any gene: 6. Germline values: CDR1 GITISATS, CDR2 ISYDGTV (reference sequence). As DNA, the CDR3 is TGTGCCTTGTGGGAAGTGGGGAATTATTATAAGAAACTCTTT. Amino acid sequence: CALWEVGNYYKKLF.

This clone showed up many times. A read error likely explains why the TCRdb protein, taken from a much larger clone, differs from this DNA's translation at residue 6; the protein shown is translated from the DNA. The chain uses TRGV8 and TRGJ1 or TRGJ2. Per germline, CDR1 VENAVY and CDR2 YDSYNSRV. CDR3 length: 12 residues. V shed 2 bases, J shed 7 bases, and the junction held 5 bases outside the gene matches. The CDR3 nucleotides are TGTGCCACCTGGGATATCGGATATAAGAAACTCTTT. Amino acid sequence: CATWDIGYKKLF.

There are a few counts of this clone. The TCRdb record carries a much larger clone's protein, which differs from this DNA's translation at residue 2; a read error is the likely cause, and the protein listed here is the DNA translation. CDR3 sequence (DNA): TGTACCTTGTGGGCGACTGAGTTGGGCAAAAAAATCAAGGTATTT. It encodes CTLWATELGKKIKVF. The chain combines TRGV9 with TRGJP. Matching the DNA to germline supplied the J gene, which TCRdb does not give. The CDR3 is 15 amino acids. CDR1 is GITISATS and CDR2 is ISYDGTV in the germline V gene (reference sequence).

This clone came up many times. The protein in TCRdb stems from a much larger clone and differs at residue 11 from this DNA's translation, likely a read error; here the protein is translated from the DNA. CDR3 in amino acids: CALWEVSIQYHKKLF. As DNA, the CDR3 is TGTGCCTTGTGGGAGGTGTCCATCCAATATCATAAGAAACTCTTT. The chain carries TRGV9 and TRGJ1 or TRGJ2. TCRdb lists no J gene, so it was determined here by aligning the DNA to germline. Unmatched junction bases numbered 13, after V lost 0 bases and J lost 8 bases. Germline V gives CDR1 GITISATS, CDR2 ISYDGTV (reference sequence). The CDR3 contains 15 residues.

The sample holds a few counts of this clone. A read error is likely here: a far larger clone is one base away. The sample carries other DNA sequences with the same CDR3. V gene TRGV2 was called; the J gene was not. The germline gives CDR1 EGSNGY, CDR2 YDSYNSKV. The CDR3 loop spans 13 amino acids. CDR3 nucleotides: TGTGCCACCTGGGACGGGCCTGAGCATAAGAAGCTCTTT. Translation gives CATWDGPEHKKLF.

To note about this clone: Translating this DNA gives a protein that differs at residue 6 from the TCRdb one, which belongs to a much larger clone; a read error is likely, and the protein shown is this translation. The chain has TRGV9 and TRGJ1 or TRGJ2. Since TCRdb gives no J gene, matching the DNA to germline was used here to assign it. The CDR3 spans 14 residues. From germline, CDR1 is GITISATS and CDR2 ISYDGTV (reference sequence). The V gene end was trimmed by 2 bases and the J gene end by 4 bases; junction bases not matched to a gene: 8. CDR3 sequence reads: CALWEALVYYKKLF. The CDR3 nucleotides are TGTGCCTTGTGGGAGGCGTTGGTATATTATAAGAAACTCTTT.

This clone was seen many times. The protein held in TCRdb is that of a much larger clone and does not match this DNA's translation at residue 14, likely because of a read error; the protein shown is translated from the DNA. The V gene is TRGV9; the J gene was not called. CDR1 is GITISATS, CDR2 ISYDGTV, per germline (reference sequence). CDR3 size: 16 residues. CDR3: CALWEVGELGKKIRVF. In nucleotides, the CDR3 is TGTGCCTTGTGGGAGGTAGGGGAGTTGGGCAAAAAAATCAGGGTATTT.

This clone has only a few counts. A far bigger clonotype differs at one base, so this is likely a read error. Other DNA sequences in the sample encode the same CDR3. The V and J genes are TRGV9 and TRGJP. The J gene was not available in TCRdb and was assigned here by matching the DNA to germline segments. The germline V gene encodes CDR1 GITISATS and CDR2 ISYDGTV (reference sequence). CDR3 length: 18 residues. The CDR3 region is CALWETHQQELGKKIKVF. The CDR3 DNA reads TGTGCCCTGTGGGAGACCCATCAGCAAGAGTTGGGCAAAAAAATCAAGGTATTT.

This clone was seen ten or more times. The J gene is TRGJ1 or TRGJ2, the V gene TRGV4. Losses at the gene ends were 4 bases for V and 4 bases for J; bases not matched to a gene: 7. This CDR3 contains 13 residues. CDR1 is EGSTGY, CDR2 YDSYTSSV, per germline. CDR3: CATWDFSYYKKLF. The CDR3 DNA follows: TGTGCCACCTGGGACTTTTCCTATTATAAGAAACTCTTT.

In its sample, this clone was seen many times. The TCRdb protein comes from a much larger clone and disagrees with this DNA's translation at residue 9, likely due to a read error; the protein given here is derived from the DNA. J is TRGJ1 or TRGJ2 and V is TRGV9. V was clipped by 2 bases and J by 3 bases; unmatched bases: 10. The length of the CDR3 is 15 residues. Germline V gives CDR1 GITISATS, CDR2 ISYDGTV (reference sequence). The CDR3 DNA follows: TGTGCCTTGTGGGAGGCAAGCCTCTCTTATTATAAGAAACTCTTT. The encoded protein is CALWEASLSYYKKLF.

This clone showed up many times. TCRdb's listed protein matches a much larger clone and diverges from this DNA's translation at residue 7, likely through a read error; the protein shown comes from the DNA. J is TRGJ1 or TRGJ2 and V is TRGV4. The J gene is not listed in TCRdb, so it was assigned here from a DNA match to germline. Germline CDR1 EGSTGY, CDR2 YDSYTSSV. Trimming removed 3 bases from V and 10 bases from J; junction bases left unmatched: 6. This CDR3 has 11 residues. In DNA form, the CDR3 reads TGTGCCACCTGGGATCCGGAGAAGAAACTCTTT. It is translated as CATWDPEKKLF.

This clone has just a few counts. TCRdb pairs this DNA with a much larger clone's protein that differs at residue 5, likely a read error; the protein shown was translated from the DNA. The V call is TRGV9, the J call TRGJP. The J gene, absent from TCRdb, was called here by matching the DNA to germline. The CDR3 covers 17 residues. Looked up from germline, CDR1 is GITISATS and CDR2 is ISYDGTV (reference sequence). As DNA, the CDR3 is TGTGCCTTGTGGAAGGTGCCTCAAGAGTTGGGCAAAAAAATCAAGGTATTT. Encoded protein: CALWKVPQELGKKIKVF.

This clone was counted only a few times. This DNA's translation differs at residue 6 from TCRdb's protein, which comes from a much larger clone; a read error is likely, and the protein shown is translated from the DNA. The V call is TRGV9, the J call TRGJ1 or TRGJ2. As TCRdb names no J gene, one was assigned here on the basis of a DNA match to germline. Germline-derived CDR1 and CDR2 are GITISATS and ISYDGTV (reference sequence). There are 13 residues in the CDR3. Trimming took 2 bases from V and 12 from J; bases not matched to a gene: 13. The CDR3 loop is CALWEDCGGGKLF. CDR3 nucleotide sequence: TGTGCCTTGTGGGAGGACTGTGGGGGCGGGAAACTCTTT.

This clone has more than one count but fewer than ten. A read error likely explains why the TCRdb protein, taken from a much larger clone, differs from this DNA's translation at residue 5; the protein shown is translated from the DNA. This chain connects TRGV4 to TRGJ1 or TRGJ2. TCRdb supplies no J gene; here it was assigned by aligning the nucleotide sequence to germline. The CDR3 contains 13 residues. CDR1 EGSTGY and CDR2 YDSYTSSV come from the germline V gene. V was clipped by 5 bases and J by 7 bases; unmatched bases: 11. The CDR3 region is CATWAPGDYKKLF. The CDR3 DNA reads TGTGCCACCTGGGCCCCCGGGGACTATAAGAAACTCTTT.

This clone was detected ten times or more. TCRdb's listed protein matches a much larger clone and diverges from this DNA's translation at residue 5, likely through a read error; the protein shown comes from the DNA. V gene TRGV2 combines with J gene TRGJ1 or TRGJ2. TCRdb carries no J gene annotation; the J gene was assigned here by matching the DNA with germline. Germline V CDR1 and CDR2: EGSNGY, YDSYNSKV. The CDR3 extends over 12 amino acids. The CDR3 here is CATWGGEVKKLF. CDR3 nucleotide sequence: TGTGCCACCTGGGGCGGGGAGGTAAAGAAACTCTTT.

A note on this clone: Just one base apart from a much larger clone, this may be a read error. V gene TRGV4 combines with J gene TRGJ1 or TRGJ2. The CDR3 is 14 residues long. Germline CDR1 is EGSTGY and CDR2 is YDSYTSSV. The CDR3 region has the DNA TGTGCCACCTGGGATGGGCTCCTTGGGTATAAGAAGCTCTTT. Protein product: CATWDGLLGYKKLF.